This passage covers 4 T cell receptor beta chains from one sample sequenced in a study of glioma-infiltrating T cells. TCR alpha and beta CDR3 regions were amplified from RNA using iRepertoire nested multiplex PCR. MiXCR, applied by TCRdb to the multiplex PCR reads, yields one record per CDR3 protein. The top ten hold 20% of the sample, which has 150,000 to 200,000 distinct CDR3 sequences, over 25% seen once. Sequenced input: glioma tissue, nonneoplastic brain tissue, or PBMCs (not recorded which). The receptors shown here come from a human donor with low-grade glioma or glioblastoma, undergoing nonglioma brain surgery, or in good health (not recorded which).

This chain joins TRBV12-3 or TRBV12-4 and TRBJ2-5; 11 nucleotides match TRBD2. This CDR3 region has 15 residues. V lost 2 bases to trimming and J lost 2 bases; unmatched junction nucleotides: 1. The CDR3 sequence: CASSLTSGSQETQYF. The CDR3 region has the DNA TGTGCCAGCAGTTTAACTAGCGGGAGTCAAGAGACCCAGTACTTC.

This clonotype was detected many times. The J gene is TRBJ1-2, the V gene TRBV7-8, with 9 bases that match TRBD1. This CDR3 comprises 16 residues. With 5 bases clipped from V and 6 bases from J, the junction kept 13 bases outside the gene matches. Germline V CDR1 and CDR2: SGHVS, FQNEAQ. The CDR3 sequence: CASSSSFGTGSDGYTF. The CDR3 nucleotides read TGTGCCAGCAGCAGCAGTTTCGGGACAGGGTCGGATGGCTACACCTTC. Full variable domain (remainder filled in from reference TRBV7-8 and TRBJ1-2): GAGVSQSPRYKVAKRGQDVALRCDPISGHVSLFWYQQALGQGPEFLTYFQNEAQLDKSGLPSDRFFAERPEGSVSTLKIQRTQQEDSAVYLCASSSSFGTGSDGYTFGSGTRLTVV.

About this clonotype: One base away lies a much larger clone, so this may be a sequencing read error. V usage is TRBV18 and J usage is TRBJ2-1, with 8 bases matching TRBD1. The CDR3 loop spans 14 amino acids. Germline CDR1 is KGHSH and CDR2 is LQKENI. Here the CDR3 reads CARSPGQGWDEQFF. The CDR3 nucleotides are TGTGCCAGATCACCCGGACAGGGATGGGATGAGCAGTTCTTC.

This clonotype was counted a few times. The chain links TRBV5-1 to TRBJ1-1; 9 bases match TRBD1. Unmatched junction bases numbered 5, after V lost 7 bases and J lost 1 base. The CDR3 sequence is 14 residues long. The germline gives CDR1 SGHRS, CDR2 YFSETQ. The CDR3 spells CASRQGGANTEAFF. The CDR3 DNA follows: TGCGCCAGCCGACAGGGGGGAGCGAACACTGAAGCTTTCTTT.